This T cell receptor beta chain was profiled in a study of T cells expressing NK-cell markers. Study overall: Sorted CD3+CD56+NKG2C+, CD3+CD56+NKG2C- and CD3+CD56-NKG2C+ T-cell subsets were beta-chain profiled. Study results and caveats: Dominant NKG2C+ clonotypes made up roughly 1.0-8% of CD8+ T cells in several donors.

The authors generated TCR beta cDNA through 5'RACE template switching with UMIs. Using the 5' RACE reads, TCRdb records one entry per CDR3 protein without DNA. Here the sample table reports approximately 150,000 distinct CDR3 sequences. As regards this clonotype: What it recognizes is unknown.

This CDR3 region has 15 residues. Germline assignment: CDR1 MNHEY and CDR2 SMNVEV (reference sequence). This chain connects TRBV27 to TRBJ1-1; TCRdb's D call, TRBD1, is unchecked because there is no DNA. The sequence derives from a man younger than 35 in good health. Sequencing input: blood T cells: a sorted CD56 or NKG2C T cell subset, CD4+ or CD8+ T cells, or bulk PBMC T cells (not recorded which). This CDR3 is CASSPGGAQMTEAFF.